This entry lists 13 T cell receptor beta chains sequenced from one sample in a study of cytomegalovirus exposure and HLA in healthy donors. The PCR employed 60 Vbeta primers together with 13 Jbeta primers. Some clones are missing from TCRdb's copy, which holds only in-frame ones; the method was immunoSEQ multiplex PCR. Of 160,000 or so clones in the sample, 65% to 80% were seen once. Material for sequencing was PBMCs. The receptors were gathered from a woman aged 40 to 55 in good health and CMV-seropositive.

The rearrangement links TRBV30 to TRBJ1-5, with D perhaps matching TRBD1 (5 bases). CDR3 length: 14 residues. The germline V and J ends were trimmed by 4 bases and 5 bases, with 15 bases remaining between them. Per the germline V gene, CDR1 is GTSNPN and CDR2 is SVGIG (reference sequence). This chain's CDR3 is CAWNRGRVDQPQHF. The CDR3 DNA reads TGTGCCTGGAATCGTGGCAGGGTGGATCAGCCCCAGCATTTT.

The chain joins TRBV7-2 to TRBJ1-2; no firm D call. The CDR3 extends over 13 amino acids. V dropped 4 bases and J dropped 4 bases, with 10 bases sitting between them. Germline V lookup: CDR1 SGHTA, CDR2 FQGNSA. The CDR3 DNA is TGTGCCAGCAGCTCCCGACTTGGCTATGGCTACACCTTC. Its protein product is CASSSRLGYGYTF.

The V call is TRBV5-6, the J call TRBJ2-3, with 7 bases aligning to TRBD2. The junction had 5 bases not matched to a gene; V was cut back by 0 bases and J by 4 bases. The CDR3 extends over 15 amino acids. Germline V gene sequence: CDR1 SGHDT, CDR2 YYEEEE. The CDR3 protein is CASSLAPGGADTQYF. CDR3 DNA: TGTGCCAGCAGCTTGGCCCCTGGGGGGGCAGATACGCAGTATTTT. The entire variable domain, with the rest obtained from reference TRBV5-6 and TRBJ2-3, is as follows: DAGVTQSPTHLIKTRGQQVTLRCSPKSGHDTVSWYQQALGQGPQFIFQYYEEEERQRGNFPDRFSGHQFPNYSSELNVNALLLGDSALYLCASSLAPGGADTQYFGPGTRLTVL.

J is TRBJ2-1 and V is TRBV7-2, with D perhaps matching TRBD2 (6 bases). The CDR3 runs to 17 residues. The ends were cut back, 2 bases at V and 7 bases at J, with 21 bases in the middle. The V gene's germline CDR1 is SGHTA and CDR2 FQGNSA. In DNA form, the CDR3 reads TGTGCCAGCAGCTTAAGGATTAGTACTAGCCTGGGGAATGAGCAGTTCTTC. Its protein is CASSLRISTSLGNEQFF.

Only a few counts were recorded for this clone. A read error may account for a junction end that differs from germline. This sequence joins TRBV2 and TRBJ2-6, with TRBD1 matching over 7 bases. The CDR3 runs 15 residues. CDR1 and CDR2 from the germline V gene are SNHLY and FYNNEI. The CDR3 loop is CASSELGRGTNGLTF. The CDR3 DNA is TGTGCCAGCAGTGAACTCGGCAGGGGGACAAACGGCCTGACTTTC.

The V and J genes are TRBV5-5 and TRBJ1-1; D remains ambiguous. V was shortened by 4 bases and J by 6 bases, with 19 bases between the two germline ends. The CDR3 has 15 amino acids. Germline CDR1 and CDR2: SGHKS and YYEKEE (reference sequence). The CDR3 protein is CASSLSTGLEAEAFF. CDR3 nucleotide sequence: TGTGCCAGCAGCCTATCGACCGGTTTGGAGGCTGAAGCTTTCTTT.

CDR3 loop: CASSLGGLAGGLFETQYF. CDR3 DNA: TGCGCCAGCAGCTTGGGGGGACTAGCGGGGGGGCTCTTCGAGACCCAGTACTTC. This chain links TRBV5-1 with TRBJ2-5, with 16 positions matching TRBD2. The germline V gene encodes CDR1 SGHRS and CDR2 YFSETQ. The ends lost 0 bases at V and 5 bases at J; junction bases unmatched: 7. The CDR3 sequence is 18 residues long. The whole variable domain, filled in from reference TRBV5-1 and TRBJ2-5, reads KAGVTQTPRYLIKTRGQQVTLSCSPISGHRSVSWYQQTPGQGLQFLFEYFSETQRNKGNFPGRFSGRQFSNSRSEMNVSTLELGDSALYLCASSLGGLAGGLFETQYFGPGTRLLVL.

V is TRBV5-4 and J is TRBJ2-7, with 10 bases lining up with TRBD1. The germline gives CDR1 SGHNT, CDR2 YYREEE (reference sequence). This CDR3 is built from 15 residues. J was trimmed by 5 bases and V by 4 bases; bases with no gene match: 9. The CDR3 DNA reads TGTGCCAGCAGCCGGACCGGGACAGGGGACGACGAGCAGTACTTC. This codes for CASSRTGTGDDEQYF.

V and J are TRBV18 and TRBJ2-3, with 7 bases matching TRBD2. The CDR3 is made up of 15 amino acids. The V gene's germline CDR1 is KGHSH and CDR2 LQKENI. The trim removed 3 bases at V and 1 base at J, leaving 4 bases unmatched. The CDR3 is CASSPLGGGTDTQYF. Written as DNA, the CDR3 is TGTGCCAGCTCACCGTTGGGGGGGGGCACAGATACGCAGTATTTT.

This chain uses TRBV6-6 with TRBJ2-7; 8 nucleotides agree with TRBD1. CDR3 size: 14 residues. Germline V gene lookup returns CDR1 MNHNY and CDR2 SVGAGI (reference sequence). V lost 7 bases, J lost 0 bases, and 5 bases stayed unmatched. CDR3 nucleotides: TGTGCCAGCACCCCCGGGACAGGCTCCTACGAGCAGTACTTC. Translated, it gives CASTPGTGSYEQYF.

The V and J genes are TRBV30 and TRBJ1-4, with 7 bases lining up with TRBD1. Germline values: CDR1 GTSNPN, CDR2 SVGIG (reference sequence). Trimming at V came to 1 base and at J to 7 bases, leaving 9 bases not matched to a gene. The CDR3 spans 15 residues. Here the CDR3 reads CAWSELTGLREKLFF. The CDR3 bases are TGTGCCTGGAGTGAGTTGACAGGGCTACGTGAAAAACTGTTTTTT.

The chain recombines TRBV6-5 with TRBJ1-1; 7 bases match TRBD1. Germline CDR1 MNHEY, CDR2 SVGAGI. Losses at the gene ends were 6 bases for V and 1 base for J; bases not matched to a gene: 8. The CDR3 consists of 15 residues. The CDR3 sequence: CASSRRQGRNTEAFF. In DNA, the CDR3 is TGTGCCAGCAGCCGAAGACAGGGCCGGAACACTGAAGCTTTCTTT.

The chain combines TRBV5-1 with TRBJ1-2; D unresolved. Trimming stripped 0 bases from V and 5 bases from J, with 11 bases between. Germline V gene sequence: CDR1 SGHRS, CDR2 YFSETQ. This CDR3 spans 14 amino acids. The CDR3 is CASSLVAADYGYTF. CDR3 bases: TGCGCCAGCAGCTTGGTGGCGGCCGATTATGGCTACACCTTC.